A single count supports the clone carrying this T cell receptor (beta chain). Genomic DNA of every subset was divided equally among multiple immunoSEQ plates. Per the study methods: Filtering differed because ImmunoSEQ produced junction-only sequences that carried no quality scores. Only in-frame clones appear in the TCRdb table, and some are missing; sequencing was by immunoSEQ multiplex PCR. That table supplies the V and J calls and clone size; D and trimming were determined from the DNA. The repertoire has 490,000 or so clones, 70% to 80% of them found once; the top ten carry 10% to 15%. All of the donors resided in Nashville, Tennessee, and each was a Caucasian adult. The source of the sample is a study of shared clonotypes between healthy human individuals. Trimming left V 3 bases short and J 5 bases short, with 10 bases between. Per the germline V gene, CDR1 is SNHLY and CDR2 is FYNNEI. This CDR3 spans 13 amino acids.

V and J are TRBV2 and TRBJ1-1; D remains unclear. The TCR comes from a woman aged 40 to 50 in good health. Some clones in this sample may be carry-over from other donors' samples. The sample was PBMCs. CDR3 coding DNA: TGTGCCAGCAGTGAGACGGTATATACTGAAGCTTTCTTT. This gives the protein CASSETVYTEAFF. The full variable domain, rest sourced from reference TRBV2 and TRBJ1-1, is EPEVTQTPSHQVTQMGQEVILRCVPISNHLYFYWYRQILGQKVEFLVSFYNNEISEKSEIFDDQFSVERPDGSNFTLKIRSTKLEDSAMYFCASSETVYTEAFFGQGTRLTVV.